These 3 T cell receptor beta chains were all obtained from the same sample, sequenced in a study of blood T cell repertoires in COVID-19. Using immunoSEQ multiplex PCR, the repertoire was profiled, and TCRdb retains in-frame clones only, with some absent. The data contain almost 200,000 clones, approximately 80% of them singletons. Sequenced sample: peripheral blood. These receptor sequences come from a man in his 60s with COVID-19, enrolled during active disease.

This clone has just one count. The rearrangement joins TRBV5-4 to TRBJ2-7, with 7 bases matching TRBD2. Germline-derived CDR1 and CDR2 are SGHNT and YYREEE (reference sequence). The trim removed 0 bases at V and 6 bases at J, leaving 6 bases unmatched. The CDR3 has 14 residues. The CDR3 is CASSLESGGSEQYF. CDR3 DNA sequence: TGTGCCAGCAGCTTGGAGTCGGGGGGTTCCGAGCAGTACTTC.

This clone was seen only a few times. The chain combines TRBV5-1 with TRBJ2-7, with 8 bases aligning to TRBD1. This CDR3 spans 14 amino acids. Trimming removed 0 bases from V and 4 bases from J; junction bases left unmatched: 3. Germline V lookup: CDR1 SGHRS, CDR2 YFSETQ. CDR3 bases: TGCGCCAGCAGCTTGGACAGGGGGGAGTACGAGCAGTACTTC. Translating gives CASSLDRGEYEQYF.

The gene calls are TRBV2 and TRBJ1-2, with D possibly TRBD1 on 6 matching bases. Trimming pared 6 bases from V and 7 bases from J, leaving 9 bases between. Per germline, CDR1 SNHLY and CDR2 FYNNEI. CDR3 length: 11 residues. CDR3 bases: TGTGCCAGCAGCCCCAGGGGTGGCTACACCTTC. Its translation: CASSPRGGYTF.